The clone carrying this T cell receptor beta chain was found many times. Its antigen is currently unknown. The sample originates from a study of spatial heterogeneity in lung cancer. As for the study in general: Raw reads contained each unique TCR and UMI combination more than ten times on average.

Individually, TCR cDNA molecules were each labelled with a unique molecular identifier. TCRdb analysed the 5' RACE reads with MiXCR anew, one entry per CDR3 protein. The repertoire has more than 65,000 distinct CDR3 sequences, 10% to 15% of them found once; the top ten carry 4.6%. Time point specified: sample taken at primary tumor resection. Unsorted whole RNA from tumor, nontumor lung or frozen PBMC underwent sequencing. Donors were around 70 untreated early-stage non-small cell lung cancer patients. Study-wide points: Follow-up blood showed ubiquitous expanded tumor TCRs less than blood at resection did.

This CDR3 comprises 14 residues. J lost 2 bases, V lost 4 bases, and 0 bases had no gene match. CDR1 is SQVTM and CDR2 is ANQGSEA in the germline V gene. This rearrangement joins TRBV29-1 to TRBJ1-3, with 12 bases aligning to TRBD1. Sequencing used PBMCs, obtained at surgery. The receptor comes from a male donor with early-stage non-small cell lung cancer. The CDR3 bases are TGCAGCGTTGGGGACAGGGGGCCTGGAAACACCATATATTTT. This sequence encodes CSVGDRGPGNTIYF. Supplemented by reference TRBV29-1 and TRBJ1-3, the full variable domain reads SAVISQKPSRDICQRGTSLTIQCQVDSQVTMMFWYRQQPGQSLTLIATANQGSEATYESGFVIDKFPISRPNLTFSTLTVSNMSPEDSSIYLCSVGDRGPGNTIYFGEGSWLTVV.